This entry is about one T cell receptor beta chain. This sample was taken from a study of blood T cell repertoires in COVID-19. Only in-frame clones appear in the TCRdb table, and some are missing; sequencing was by immunoSEQ multiplex PCR. The data hold 190,000 or so clones, with roughly 90% observed a single time. This CDR3 is built from 13 residues. J lost 7 bases, V lost 0 bases, and 3 bases had no gene match. Germline CDR1 reads SGHKS; CDR2 reads YYEKEE (reference sequence). What was sequenced was peripheral blood. V is TRBV5-5 and J is TRBJ1-2; TRBD1 agrees at 7 bases. This clonotype originated in a woman aged 70-85 years with acute or convalescent COVID-19. The CDR3 region is CASSLAGTAGYTF. The CDR3 DNA sequence: TGTGCCAGCAGCTTGGCCGGGACAGCTGGCTACACCTTC.